This section outlines one TCR beta chain sequence together with its context. In the authors' methods: How many nucleated cells were present was estimated from reference gene primer amplification. Only in-frame clones appear in the TCRdb table, and some are missing; sequencing was by immunoSEQ multiplex PCR. The V and J calls and clone size are taken from that table; D and trimming were inferred from the DNA. Of 300,000 or so clones in the sample, 80% to 90% were seen once. V lost 3 bases to trimming and J lost 7 bases; unmatched junction nucleotides: 5. The germline gives CDR1 ENHRY, CDR2 SYGVKD. The CDR3 is made up of 13 amino acids. The sample comes from a study of blood T cell repertoires in COVID-19. Study-wide background: The origin of the acute and convalescent COVID-19 samples was the United States, Italy and Spain. PBMCs, B-cell-depleted T cells, or T cells were the source of the cDNA or gDNA that made up the material.

The chain links TRBV10-3 to TRBJ1-2, with 7 bases matching TRBD1. The sequence was collected from a middle-aged woman with acute or convalescent COVID-19. Sequenced input: peripheral blood. The CDR3 nucleotides read TGTGCCATCAGTGAACGGGACAGTCTTGGCTACACCTTC. It specifies CAISERDSLGYTF.